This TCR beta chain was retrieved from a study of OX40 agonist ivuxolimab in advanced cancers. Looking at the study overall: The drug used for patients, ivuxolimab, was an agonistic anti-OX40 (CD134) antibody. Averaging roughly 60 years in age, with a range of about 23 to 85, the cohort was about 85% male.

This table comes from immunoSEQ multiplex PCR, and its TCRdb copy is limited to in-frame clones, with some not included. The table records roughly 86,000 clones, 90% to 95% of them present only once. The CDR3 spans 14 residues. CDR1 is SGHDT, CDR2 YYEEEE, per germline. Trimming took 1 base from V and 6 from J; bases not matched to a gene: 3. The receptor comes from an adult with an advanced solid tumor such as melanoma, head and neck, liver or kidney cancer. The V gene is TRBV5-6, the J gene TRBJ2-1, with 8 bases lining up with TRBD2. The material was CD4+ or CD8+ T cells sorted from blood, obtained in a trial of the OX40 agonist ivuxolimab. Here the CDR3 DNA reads TGTGCCAGCAGCTTGTGGGCGGGAGGCAATGAGCAGTTCTTC. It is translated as CASSLWAGGNEQFF.